This is a list of T cell receptor beta chains from one sample in a study of T cells expressing NK-cell markers. TCRdb reworked the 5' RACE reads into one entry per CDR3 protein, no DNA. The sample includes 400,000 to 500,000 distinct CDR3 sequences. Sequencing input: blood T cells: a sorted CD56 or NKG2C T cell subset, CD4+ or CD8+ T cells, or bulk PBMC T cells (not recorded which). The source of these receptors is a woman between 18 and 70 years old in good health. Both conserved end residues are part of each CDR3.

v_gene: TRBV4-3; j_gene: TRBJ2-1; CDR3aa: CASSQDSGAEQFF
v_gene: TRBV7-2; j_gene: TRBJ2-6; CDR3aa: CASSLTLAGANVLTF
v_gene: TRBV12-3/TRBV12-4; j_gene: TRBJ1-2; CDR3aa: CASSFSDNYGYTF
v_gene: TRBV11-2; j_gene: TRBJ1-2; CDR3aa: CASSSGANYGYTF
v_gene: TRBV29-1; j_gene: TRBJ2-1; CDR3aa: CSVRSHTNNNEQFF
v_gene: TRBV30; j_gene: TRBJ1-2; CDR3aa: CAWSARTGGFSGLGLNYGYTF
v_gene: TRBV9; j_gene: TRBJ2-1; CDR3aa: CASGLAGEQFF
v_gene: TRBV29-1; j_gene: TRBJ2-2; CDR3aa: CSALRDINTGELFF
v_gene: TRBV7-2; j_gene: TRBJ2-2; CDR3aa: CASSLAPSAGELFF
v_gene: TRBV7-2; j_gene: TRBJ2-7; CDR3aa: CASSASGGVYLEQYF
v_gene: TRBV12-3/TRBV12-4; j_gene: TRBJ2-3; CDR3aa: CASSRERADTQYF
v_gene: TRBV6-1; j_gene: TRBJ1-2; CDR3aa: CASRAGTGGNYGYTF
v_gene: TRBV5-1; j_gene: TRBJ2-2; CDR3aa: CASSVTPGELFF
v_gene: TRBV7-9; j_gene: TRBJ2-1; CDR3aa: CASSQLAGGPNEQFF
v_gene: TRBV12-3/TRBV12-4; j_gene: TRBJ1-2; CDR3aa: CASRKSDRESGYTF
v_gene: TRBV11-2; j_gene: TRBJ1-2; CDR3aa: CASSPPLGGQKGYGYTF
v_gene: TRBV5-1; j_gene: TRBJ1-1; CDR3aa: CASRQGGTEAFF
v_gene: TRBV30; j_gene: TRBJ1-1; CDR3aa: CAWSHRGSEAFF
v_gene: TRBV7-2; j_gene: TRBJ2-5; CDR3aa: CASSLALTGNKETQYF
v_gene: TRBV28; j_gene: TRBJ1-1; CDR3aa: CASSLQESGTEAFF
v_gene: TRBV5-1; j_gene: TRBJ2-5; CDR3aa: CASSFNEETQYF
v_gene: TRBV4-3; j_gene: TRBJ2-3; CDR3aa: CASSQNPGTSGTDTQYF
v_gene: TRBV20-1; j_gene: TRBJ2-5; CDR3aa: CSARGGVSGETQYF
v_gene: TRBV4-1; j_gene: TRBJ1-3; CDR3aa: CASSQDAGSGNTIYF
v_gene: TRBV12-3/TRBV12-4; j_gene: TRBJ1-1; CDR3aa: CASSLGTSYTEAFF
v_gene: TRBV29-1; j_gene: TRBJ2-2; CDR3aa: CSAWVAGTNTGELFF
v_gene: TRBV12-3/TRBV12-4; j_gene: TRBJ1-4; CDR3aa: CASSPRQGVTNEKLFF
v_gene: TRBV29-1; j_gene: TRBJ2-1; CDR3aa: CSVGAGLEQFF